These 14 T cell receptor beta chains originate from one sample sequenced in a study of T cells after yellow fever vaccination. From the 5' RACE reads, TCRdb called clonotypes with MiXCR, one entry per CDR3 protein. The top ten clones hold about 3.3% of a sample with roughly 320,000 distinct CDR3 sequences, around 11% of them seen once. Sequencing used CD4+ T cells sorted from PBMCs, obtained 45 days after the yellow fever booster vaccination. The receptor source for this set is a man in his late teens or twenties who received the YFV17D yellow fever vaccine.

In its sample, this clonotype was seen a few times. V gene TRBV7-2 combines with J gene TRBJ2-3; 9 bases agree with TRBD2. Unmatched junction bases numbered 10, after V lost 7 bases and J lost 5 bases. The CDR3 is 15 amino acids. Germline loops: CDR1 SGHTA, CDR2 FQGNSA. This CDR3 is CASTWGGGAGDTQYF. CDR3 bases: TGTGCCAGCACCTGGGGCGGGGGGGCAGGAGATACGCAGTATTTT.

The chain is built from TRBV11-2 and TRBJ2-1, with 9 bases fitting TRBD2. The J segment lost 10 bases and the V segment lost 2 bases, leaving 9 bases of the junction unmatched. CDR1 is SGHAT, CDR2 FQNNGV, per germline. This CDR3 spans 15 amino acids. The chain's CDR3 is CASSLSAGGWEEQFF. In nucleotides, the CDR3 is TGTGCCAGCAGCTTATCTGCGGGGGGGTGGGAGGAGCAGTTCTTC.

This clonotype was detected many times. V usage is TRBV2 and J usage is TRBJ1-1; a possible D gene is TRBD1 (5 bases). Germline V gene sequence: CDR1 SNHLY, CDR2 FYNNEI. The CDR3 extends over 14 amino acids. With 8 bases removed from V and 11 bases from J, the gap between germline ends came to 24 bases. The CDR3 sequence is CASALPGRLVRAFF. The DNA of the CDR3 is TGTGCCAGCGCTCTTCCGGGACGCCTGGTCCGGGCTTTCTTT.

This clonotype was seen more than once but under ten times. The chain is built from TRBV4-3 and TRBJ2-6, with 8 bases aligning to TRBD1. Germline CDR1 and CDR2: LGHNA and YSLEER. This CDR3 spans 18 amino acids. Germline trimming cut 1 base from V and 2 bases from J; bases unmatched to any gene: 7. CDR3 region: CASSQVTGDSAGANVLTF. CDR3 nucleotide sequence: TGCGCCAGCAGCCAAGTGACAGGGGATTCGGCTGGGGCCAACGTCCTGACTTTC.

The V gene is TRBV4-3, the J gene TRBJ1-2; 8 bases line up with TRBD1. From germline, CDR1 is LGHNA and CDR2 YSLEER. This CDR3 comprises 15 residues. Trimming at V came to 3 bases and at J to 4 bases, leaving 7 bases not matched to a gene. Written as DNA, the CDR3 is TGCGCCAGCAGCCACCCCGGGACAGGATCCTATGGCTACACCTTC. This gives the protein CASSHPGTGSYGYTF.

The genes are TRBV12-3 or TRBV12-4 and TRBJ1-2; TRBD1 is a possible D gene (5 bases). The CDR3 extends over 22 amino acids. Trimming pared 2 bases from V and 0 bases from J, leaving 31 bases between. CDR3 in DNA: TGTGCCAGCAGTTTATTATCGTTTGCGGGACGTCCGGATCGGGGAACTAACTATGGCTACACCTTC. It translates to CASSLLSFAGRPDRGTNYGYTF.

This clonotype was seen ten or more times. CDR3 in DNA: TGTGCCAGCAGCCGAAGGGTAGGGGGAATATATCAGCCCCAGCATTTT. Its translation: CASSRRVGGIYQPQHF. This chain joins TRBV5-6 and TRBJ1-5; maybe TRBD1 (6 bases). V was trimmed by 4 bases and J by 5 bases, leaving 19 bases between them. CDR1 and CDR2 (germline): SGHDT, YYEEEE. The CDR3 covers 16 residues.

The rearrangement uses TRBV12-5 and TRBJ1-1, with 7 bases fitting TRBD1. Trimming cost V 6 bases and J 0 bases; bases outside gene matches: 13. Germline-derived CDR1 and CDR2 are LGHNT and FRNRAP. The CDR3 spans 17 residues. The CDR3 is CASGSPWTGVMNTEAFF. CDR3 nucleotide sequence: TGTGCTAGTGGATCACCATGGACAGGTGTTATGAACACTGAAGCTTTCTTT.

The chain links TRBV20-1 to TRBJ1-5; D is possibly TRBD1 (5 bases). Germline-derived CDR1 and CDR2 are DFQATT and SNEGSKA (reference sequence). The CDR3 is 14 residues long. The ends were cut back, 1 base at V and 4 bases at J, with 11 bases in the middle. The CDR3 bases are TGCAGTGCTAGAGTCCAGGGAAGTAATCAGCCCCAGCATTTT. It codes for CSARVQGSNQPQHF.

The V and J genes are TRBV15 and TRBJ2-3; 12 bases align to TRBD2. This CDR3 has 17 residues. The germline V gene encodes CDR1 LNHNV and CDR2 YYDKDF (reference sequence). J gave up 5 bases and V 3 bases, and 9 bases lay outside the gene matches. The CDR3 sequence: CATSRIPSGGERDTQYF. CDR3 nucleotide sequence: TGTGCCACCAGCAGGATACCTAGCGGGGGGGAGCGAGATACGCAGTATTTT.

This clonotype was detected many times. The chain uses TRBV21-1 and TRBJ1-5; the D call in the table, TRBD1, was not verified against the DNA. TRBV21-1 is described as a pseudogene. CDR3 size: 19 residues. CDR3 residues: CASSNTRFGQSWTGQPQHF. DNA for the CDR3: TGTGCCAGCAGCAATACCCGATTTGGACAGTCGTGGACAGGTCAGCCCCAGCATTTT.

This clonotype has a handful of counts. The DNA for the CDR3 is TGCGCCAGCAGCTACAGGGGTCTTTGGAATTCACCCCTCCACTTT. Translating gives CASSYRGLWNSPLHF. The V and J genes are TRBV5-1 and TRBJ1-6; 7 positions agree with TRBD1. V shed 3 bases, J shed 7 bases, and the junction held 7 bases outside the gene matches. The CDR3 has 15 amino acids. In germline, CDR1 is SGHRS, CDR2 YFSETQ.

The V gene is TRBV12-3 or TRBV12-4, the J gene TRBJ1-5; D is unresolved. This CDR3 spans 14 amino acids. Between the trimmed V and J ends, which lost 3 bases and 0 bases, there was a span of 6 bases. CDR3 coding DNA: TGTGCCAGCAGTTTCAGCAATAGCAATCAGCCCCAGCATTTT. Protein sequence: CASSFSNSNQPQHF.

This clonotype was observed a few times. The gene calls are TRBV7-9 and TRBJ2-2; D is possibly TRBD1 (6 bases). Germline CDR1 is SEHNR and CDR2 is FQNEAQ (reference sequence). The CDR3 spans 17 residues. V gave up 5 bases and J gave up 1 base, with 17 bases separating them. The CDR3 region is CASSTKLPGQNTGELFF. The CDR3 bases are TGTGCCAGCAGCACGAAATTACCGGGACAGAACACCGGGGAGCTGTTTTTT.